Below, 22 T cell receptor beta chains from the same sample are listed, as sequenced in a study of T cells in Graves' hyperthyroidism and ophthalmopathy (dated by TCRdb to the late 2010s). The library was produced with multiplex PCR. These reads were obtained on an Illumina HiSeq 2000. Amplification of TCR beta CDR3 regions was carried out from RNA transcripts. The first round of RT-PCR for the TCR CDR3 was performed with the HTBI primer set and the Qiagen OneStep RT-PCR kit. The public reads were reprocessed in TCRdb via fastp at Q25 and MiXCR, keeping in-frame beta chains. When rows share a CDR3 protein, they turn into one entry using the most common DNA and genes. This sample is represented by fewer than 600,000 distinct CDR3 sequences; around 13% of them were singletons. More than 11% of the sample rests with the top ten. What was sequenced was blood. These receptors were collected from a woman in her 40s with Graves' hyperthyroidism.

This clonotype was recorded at least ten times. The genes are TRBV12-3 or TRBV12-4 and TRBJ2-7; 14 positions agree with TRBD2. Trimming took 10 bases from V and 5 from J; bases not matched to a gene: 7. The CDR3 has 14 amino acids. CDR3 loop: CANPGLAGVNEQYF. The CDR3, as DNA: TGTGCCAACCCGGGACTAGCGGGAGTAAACGAGCAGTACTTC.

This clonotype has a handful of counts. The chain combines TRBV28 with TRBJ1-4; no clear D gene. The V end lost 6 bases, the J end lost 5 bases, and 13 bases lay between the germline ends. CDR1 is MDHEN, CDR2 SYDVKM, per germline. The CDR3 runs to 14 residues. The CDR3 DNA follows: TGTGCCAGCAGACCCCTTCCGATGAATGAAAAACTGTTTTTT. It codes for CASRPLPMNEKLFF.

Many counts were recorded for this clonotype. The chain is built from TRBV28 and TRBJ2-7; D remains unclear. Germline CDR1 and CDR2: MDHEN and SYDVKM. The length of the CDR3 is 12 residues. Trimming cost V 1 base and J 4 bases, with 5 bases left between them. CDR3 nucleotides: TGTGCCAGCAGTTTATTAAGGTACGAGCAGTACTTC. Its protein is CASSLLRYEQYF. The variable domain in full, completed from reference TRBV28 and TRBJ2-7, reads DVKVTQSSRYLVKRTGEKVFLECVQDMDHENMFWYRQDPGLGLRLIYFSYDVKMKEKGDIPEGYSVSREKKERFSLILESASTNQTSMYLCASSLLRYEQYFGPGTRLTVT.

This clonotype has at least ten counts. The chain joins TRBV9 to TRBJ2-3; 7 nucleotides line up with TRBD1. Germline V lookup: CDR1 SGDLS, CDR2 YYNGEE. The CDR3 consists of 14 residues. J lost 2 bases, V lost 6 bases, and 6 bases had no gene match. The CDR3 DNA follows: TGTGCCAGCACCCGGGACAGATACACAGATACGCAGTATTTT. Protein sequence: CASTRDRYTDTQYF.

Comments on this clonotype: A much larger clone is a single base away; this may be a read error. The chain combines TRBV6-1 with TRBJ2-7, with TRBD1 matching over 7 bases. This CDR3 is 14 amino acids long. Germline V gene data show CDR1 as MNHNS and CDR2 as SASEGT. The trim removed 4 bases at V and 3 bases at J, leaving 6 bases unmatched. The DNA for the CDR3 is TGTGCCAGCAGTGCAGGAGACAGGGTCTACGAGCAGTACTTC. Residues: CASSAGDRVYEQYF.

This clonotype was detected many times. The chain recombines TRBV28 with TRBJ2-2; 14 bases map to TRBD2. The V segment lost 0 bases and the J segment 5 bases; nucleotides outside the gene matches: 5. Germline V lookup: CDR1 MDHEN, CDR2 SYDVKM. The CDR3 length is 18 residues. The CDR3 is CASSLWDWTSGRTGELFF. Written as DNA, the CDR3 is TGTGCCAGCAGTTTATGGGATTGGACTAGCGGGAGGACCGGGGAGCTGTTTTTT.

This clonotype was seen ten or more times. The chain has TRBV28 and TRBJ2-1, with 8 positions matching TRBD2. The V gene's germline CDR1 is MDHEN and CDR2 SYDVKM. Trimming removed 5 bases from V and 5 bases from J; junction bases left unmatched: 14. The CDR3 length is 17 residues. The CDR3 DNA is TGTGCCAGCAGTCGACGAGGGACTAGTCTAAATAACAATGAGCAGTTCTTC. This translates into CASSRRGTSLNNNEQFF. The entire variable domain, with the rest obtained from reference TRBV28 and TRBJ2-1, is as follows: DVKVTQSSRYLVKRTGEKVFLECVQDMDHENMFWYRQDPGLGLRLIYFSYDVKMKEKGDIPEGYSVSREKKERFSLILESASTNQTSMYLCASSRRGTSLNNNEQFFGPGTRLTVL.

The chain couples TRBV20-1 to TRBJ1-5; D might be TRBD1 (5 bases). The CDR3 covers 14 residues. Germline CDR1 and CDR2: DFQATT and SNEGSKA (reference sequence). The V and J ends lost 6 bases and 3 bases respectively, with 15 bases between them. The CDR3 protein is CSANAGWVNQPQHF. The CDR3 coding sequence is TGCAGTGCGAACGCAGGGTGGGTCAATCAGCCCCAGCATTTT.

In this sample, this clonotype turned up many times. The genes are TRBV27 and TRBJ2-7; the D is unclear. This CDR3 spans 15 amino acids. V shed 3 bases and J shed 0 bases, with 12 bases lying between them. Germline V gives CDR1 MNHEY, CDR2 SMNVEV (reference sequence). CDR3 sequence reads: CASSLAAKSSYEQYF. The CDR3, as DNA: TGTGCCAGCAGTTTGGCAGCGAAGAGCTCCTACGAGCAGTACTTC.

This clonotype was counted many times. The genes are TRBV20-1 and TRBJ1-5; no reliable D call. Trimming stripped 0 bases from V and 3 bases from J, with 15 bases between. Germline-derived CDR1 and CDR2 are DFQATT and SNEGSKA (reference sequence). The CDR3 length is 16 residues. The CDR3 DNA sequence: TGCAGTGCTAGAGATGCGGCCACACCCACCAATCAGCCCCAGCATTTT. This sequence encodes CSARDAATPTNQPQHF.

This clonotype was detected many times. The J gene is TRBJ1-2, the V gene TRBV5-6; D is unresolved. This CDR3 spans 9 amino acids. The germline V gene has CDR1 SGHDT and CDR2 YYEEEE. V gave up 7 bases and J gave up 10 bases, with 8 bases separating them. The CDR3 region has the DNA TGTGCCAGCGGGTCATTCTACACCTTC. The encoded protein is CASGSFYTF.

This clonotype was detected ten times or more. V usage is TRBV28 and J usage is TRBJ2-7; TRBD2 matches at 8 bases. V lost 5 bases to trimming and J lost 7 bases; unmatched junction nucleotides: 10. The CDR3 runs 14 residues. From germline, CDR1 is MDHEN and CDR2 SYDVKM. The CDR3 DNA reads as TGTGCCAGCAGTCTCTCGGGAGGGCGGGGGGAGCAGTACTTC. It encodes CASSLSGGRGEQYF.

This clonotype was seen many times. The V and J genes are TRBV27 and TRBJ2-1; TRBD1 agrees at 7 bases. CDR3 size: 14 residues. The germline V gene has CDR1 MNHEY and CDR2 SMNVEV (reference sequence). V shed 5 bases and J 6 bases; nucleotides not matched to a gene: 7. The CDR3 reads CASSGPGTANEQFF. The CDR3 nucleotides read TGTGCCAGCAGTGGCCCCGGGACAGCCAATGAGCAGTTCTTC.

This clonotype appeared many times. V gene TRBV18 combines with J gene TRBJ1-1; no reliable D call. Trimming left V 3 bases short and J 4 bases short, with 15 bases between. The CDR3 is 15 amino acids. Germline CDR1 is KGHSH and CDR2 is LQKENI. The CDR3 DNA reads as TGTGCCAGCTCACCCACCGTAGGGAAGGTCACTGAAGCTTTCTTT. This encodes CASSPTVGKVTEAFF.

This clonotype has at least ten counts. The rearrangement uses TRBV11-3 and TRBJ2-7; 7 bases are a match to TRBD1. This CDR3 is 14 amino acids long. Germline CDR1 and CDR2: SGHNT and YENEEA. Trimming removed 3 bases from V and 3 bases from J; junction bases left unmatched: 5. CDR3 residues: CASSLTGINYEQYF. CDR3 nucleotides: TGTGCCAGCAGCTTGACAGGGATAAACTACGAGCAGTACTTC.

This clonotype showed up many times. This rearrangement joins TRBV7-9 to TRBJ2-5; possibly TRBD1 or TRBD2 for D (6 bases each). This CDR3 region has 16 residues. The germline V gene encodes CDR1 SEHNR and CDR2 FQNEAQ (reference sequence). V lost 1 base to trimming and J lost 1 base, with 13 bases between them. In DNA form, the CDR3 reads TGTGCCAGCAGCTTAGGGGGGGCAGCGCTCCAAGAGACCCAGTACTTC. Translated: CASSLGGAALQETQYF.

This clonotype was picked up many times. This chain links TRBV6-8 with TRBJ2-5; D is perhaps TRBD1 (6 bases). Germline CDR1 and CDR2: MNHGY and SAAAGT. V was clipped by 6 bases and J by 2 bases, with 13 bases between them. The CDR3 length is 14 residues. The CDR3 protein is CASRHRTGQETQYF. DNA of the CDR3: TGTGCCAGCAGACACCGAACAGGGCAAGAGACCCAGTACTTC.

This clonotype was picked up many times. The chain recombines TRBV27 with TRBJ2-7, with 9 nucleotides matching TRBD2. Looked up from germline, CDR1 is MNHEY and CDR2 is SMNVEV (reference sequence). V gave up 1 base and J gave up 3 bases; unmatched junction bases: 4. The CDR3 loop spans 15 amino acids. CDR3 sequence (DNA): TGTGCCAGCAGTTTATGGGCTAGCGGGAACTACGAGCAGTACTTC. It translates to CASSLWASGNYEQYF.

This clonotype was counted a few times. The genes are TRBV19 and TRBJ1-3; TRBD1 matches at 9 bases. CDR3 length: 14 amino acids. V dropped 6 bases and J dropped 0; count of bases not matched to a gene: 0. The germline V gene has CDR1 LNHDA and CDR2 SQIVND (reference sequence). CDR3 amino acids: CASRQGASGNTIYF. In DNA form, the CDR3 reads TGTGCCAGTAGACAGGGGGCCTCTGGAAACACCATATATTTT.

The table lists this clonotype with many counts. The chain employs TRBV28 and TRBJ2-7; the D gene is possibly TRBD1 (6 bases). CDR3 length equals 14 residues. The V and J ends lost 7 bases and 1 base respectively, with 14 bases between them. From germline, CDR1 is MDHEN and CDR2 SYDVKM. DNA of the CDR3: TGTGCCAGCACTCCGGGACACCTATCCTACGAGCAGTACTTC. This gives the protein CASTPGHLSYEQYF.

In this sample, this clonotype turned up a few times. The V and J genes are TRBV28 and TRBJ1-2; 8 bases match TRBD1. Germline loops: CDR1 MDHEN, CDR2 SYDVKM. With V trimmed by 2 bases and J by 8 bases, 4 bases remained unmatched. This CDR3 contains 13 residues. Here the CDR3 reads CASSLSAGGGYTF. The DNA of the CDR3 is TGTGCCAGCAGTTTAAGTGCAGGGGGCGGCTACACCTTC.

The rearrangement joins TRBV9 to TRBJ2-1; 8 nucleotides line up with TRBD2. This CDR3 contains 19 residues. Trimming at V came to 0 bases and at J to 0 bases, leaving 11 bases not matched to a gene. Germline V gives CDR1 SGDLS, CDR2 YYNGEE. DNA for the CDR3: TGTGCCAGCAGCGTAGAATTATGGGCTAGCGGGTCCTCCTACAATGAGCAGTTCTTC. Residues: CASSVELWASGSSYNEQFF.